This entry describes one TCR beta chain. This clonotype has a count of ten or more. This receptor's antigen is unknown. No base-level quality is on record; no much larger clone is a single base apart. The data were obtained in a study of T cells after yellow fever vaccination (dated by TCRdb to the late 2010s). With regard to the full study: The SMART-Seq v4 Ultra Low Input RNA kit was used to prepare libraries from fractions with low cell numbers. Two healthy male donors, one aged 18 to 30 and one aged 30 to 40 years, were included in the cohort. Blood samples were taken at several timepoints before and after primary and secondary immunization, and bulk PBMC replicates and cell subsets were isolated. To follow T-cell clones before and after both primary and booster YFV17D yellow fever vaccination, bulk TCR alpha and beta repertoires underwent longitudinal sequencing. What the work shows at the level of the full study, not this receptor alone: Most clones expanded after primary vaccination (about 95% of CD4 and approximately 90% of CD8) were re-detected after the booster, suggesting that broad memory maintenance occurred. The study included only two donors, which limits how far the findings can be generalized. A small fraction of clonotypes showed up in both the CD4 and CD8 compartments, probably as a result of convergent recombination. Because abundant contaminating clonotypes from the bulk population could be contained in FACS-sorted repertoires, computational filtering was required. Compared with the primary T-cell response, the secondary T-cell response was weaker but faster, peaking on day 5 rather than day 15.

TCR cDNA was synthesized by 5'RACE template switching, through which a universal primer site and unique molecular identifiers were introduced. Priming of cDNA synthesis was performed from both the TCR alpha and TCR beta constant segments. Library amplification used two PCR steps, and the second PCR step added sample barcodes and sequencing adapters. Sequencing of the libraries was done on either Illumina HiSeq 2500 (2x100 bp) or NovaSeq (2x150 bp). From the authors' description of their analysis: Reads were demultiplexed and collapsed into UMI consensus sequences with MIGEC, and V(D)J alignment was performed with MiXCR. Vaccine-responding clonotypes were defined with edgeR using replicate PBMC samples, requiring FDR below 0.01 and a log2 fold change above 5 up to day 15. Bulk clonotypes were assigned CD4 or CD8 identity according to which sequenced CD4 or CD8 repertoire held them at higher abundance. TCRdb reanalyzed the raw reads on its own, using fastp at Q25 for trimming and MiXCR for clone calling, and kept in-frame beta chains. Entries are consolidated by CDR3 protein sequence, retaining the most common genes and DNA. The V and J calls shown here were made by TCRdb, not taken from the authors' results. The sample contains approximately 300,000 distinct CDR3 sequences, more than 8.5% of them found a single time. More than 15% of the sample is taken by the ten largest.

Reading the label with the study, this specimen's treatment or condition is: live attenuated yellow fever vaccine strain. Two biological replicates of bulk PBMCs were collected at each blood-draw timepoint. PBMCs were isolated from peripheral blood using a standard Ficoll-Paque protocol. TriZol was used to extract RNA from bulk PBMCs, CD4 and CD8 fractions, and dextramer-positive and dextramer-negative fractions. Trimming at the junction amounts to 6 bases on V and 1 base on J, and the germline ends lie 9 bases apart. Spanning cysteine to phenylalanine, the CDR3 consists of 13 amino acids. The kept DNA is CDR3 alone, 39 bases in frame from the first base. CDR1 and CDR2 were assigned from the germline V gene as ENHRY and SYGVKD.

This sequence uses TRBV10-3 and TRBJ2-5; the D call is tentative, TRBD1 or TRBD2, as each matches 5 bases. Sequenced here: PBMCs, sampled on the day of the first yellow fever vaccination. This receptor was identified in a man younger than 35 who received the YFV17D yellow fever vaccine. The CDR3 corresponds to CAIRGTTQETQYF. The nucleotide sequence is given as TGTGCCATCAGAGGGACGACCCAAGAGACCCAGTACTTC.